The present TCR beta chain was sequenced within a study of T cell responses to AZD1222 COVID-19 vaccine. Overall study results and limits: Unmutated variant regions reportedly attract nearly half of all spike-specific TCRs. Donors were mostly white British, more females; clonal diversity possibly underestimated. No repertoire was sampled before or during the peak T cell response, only after it.

Turning to this clone: As yet, its antigen is unknown.

TCRdb keeps only in-frame clones here, not all; method: immunoSEQ multiplex PCR. The sample contains 70,000 to 90,000 clones, 75% to 90% of which appear only once. Sequenced here: peripheral blood, sampled on day 0 of AZD1222 vaccination. This receptor was identified in an adult in good health.

DNA of the CDR3: TGTGCCAGCAGCTTGGGCCATACCTACAATGAGCAGTTCTTC. Translated, it gives CASSLGHTYNEQFF. V is TRBV7-3 and J is TRBJ2-1; no definite D call. The CDR3 is made up of 14 amino acids. Deletions cut 3 bases from V and 2 bases from J, with 8 bases between. The V gene's germline CDR1 is SGHTA and CDR2 FQGTGA.